The 10 T cell receptor beta chains given below trace back to one sample, sequenced in a study of neurological immune-mediated disorders. One entry per CDR3 protein results from TCRdb running MiXCR on the 5' RACE reads. The repertoire holds tens of thousands of distinct CDR3 sequences, with around 3.6% as singletons. What was sequenced was PBMCs. The source of these receptors is a man aged 30 to 39 with multiple sclerosis.

This clonotype appeared many times. The chain recombines TRBV9 with TRBJ1-5; D gene uncertain. V was cut by 0 bases and J by 1 base, with 8 bases left in between. The CDR3 length is 15 residues. CDR1 is SGDLS, CDR2 YYNGEE, per germline. The DNA of the CDR3 is TGTGCCAGCAGCGTAGGGGGAAGCAGCAATCAGCCCCAGCATTTT. Translated: CASSVGGSSNQPQHF.

Ten or more counts support this clonotype. V is TRBV9 and J is TRBJ1-2, with a weak D call TRBD1 (6 bases). Germline loops: CDR1 SGDLS, CDR2 YYNGEE. The CDR3 spans 14 residues. The ends were cut back, 0 bases at V and 1 base at J, with 7 bases in the middle. The CDR3 region is CASSVDRVNYGYTF. The CDR3 DNA reads as TGTGCCAGCAGCGTAGACAGGGTTAACTATGGCTACACCTTC.

This clonotype has at least ten counts. A much larger clone lies a single base off, so this may be a read error. The rearrangement joins TRBV12-3 or TRBV12-4 to TRBJ2-6; either TRBD1 or TRBD2 may supply D (5 bases each). CDR3 size: 15 residues. The CDR3: CASSLRRAGAKVLTF. In DNA, the CDR3 is TGTGCCAGCAGTTTAAGGCGGGCTGGGGCCAAAGTCCTGACTTTC.

This clonotype was counted only a few times. This chain joins TRBV27 and TRBJ1-4; tentative D call: TRBD1 (5 bases). CDR3 length: 17 amino acids. V gave up 6 bases and J gave up 3 bases, with 20 bases separating them. Germline V gene sequence: CDR1 MNHEY, CDR2 SMNVEV (reference sequence). The CDR3 region is CASRRGSETSANEKLFF. The CDR3 DNA reads as TGTGCCAGCAGGCGGGGCAGTGAGACGTCAGCTAATGAAAAACTGTTTTTT.

In its sample, this clonotype was seen many times. This rearrangement joins TRBV11-2 to TRBJ1-1; D gene uncertain. Deletions cut 4 bases from V and 7 bases from J, with 10 bases between. The CDR3 spans 12 residues. Germline values: CDR1 SGHAT, CDR2 FQNNGV. Here the CDR3 DNA reads TGTGCCAGCAGCTCCAGAGACCTTGAAGCTTTCTTT. It yields the protein CASSSRDLEAFF.

Many counts were recorded for this clonotype. The V call is TRBV15, the J call TRBJ2-7; D not certain. This CDR3 is built from 13 residues. Trimming took 5 bases from V and 2 from J, leaving 10 bases between them. Germline loops: CDR1 LNHNV, CDR2 YYDKDF (reference sequence). The CDR3, as DNA: TGTGCCACCAGCTCACAACCTACCTACGAGCAGTACTTC. It yields the protein CATSSQPTYEQYF.

This clonotype has a count of ten or more. The chain is built from TRBV12-3 or TRBV12-4 and TRBJ2-3, with D tentatively TRBD1 (6 bases). This CDR3 region has 15 residues. Trimming removed 4 bases at V and 1 base at J, with 12 bases between. Written as DNA, the CDR3 is TGTGCCAGCAGTTCCCCCTGGACAGGCACAGATACGCAGTATTTT. It encodes CASSSPWTGTDTQYF.

At least ten counts were recorded for this clonotype. The rearrangement links TRBV5-1 to TRBJ2-2; 8 nucleotides line up with TRBD1. Germline loops: CDR1 SGHRS, CDR2 YFSETQ. The CDR3 covers 15 residues. The V segment lost 6 bases and the J segment 1 base; nucleotides outside the gene matches: 5. The CDR3 protein is CASMSGTGNTGELFF. The CDR3 nucleotides read TGCGCCAGCATGTCTGGGACAGGGAACACCGGGGAGCTGTTTTTT. Together with reference TRBV5-1 and TRBJ2-2, the CDR3 gives the full variable domain: KAGVTQTPRYLIKTRGQQVTLSCSPISGHRSVSWYQQTPGQGLQFLFEYFSETQRNKGNFPGRFSGRQFSNSRSEMNVSTLELGDSALYLCASMSGTGNTGELFFGEGSRLTVL.

This clonotype was seen ten or more times. The chain couples TRBV7-2 to TRBJ2-7, with TRBD1 identical over 9 bases. V shed 4 bases, J shed 3 bases, and the junction held 4 bases outside the gene matches. This CDR3 contains 14 residues. Germline CDR1 reads SGHTA; CDR2 reads FQGNSA. The CDR3 coding sequence is TGTGCCAGCAGCTCCCACAGGGGGCTCTACGAGCAGTACTTC. Its translation is CASSSHRGLYEQYF.

This clonotype was detected ten times or more. The rearrangement uses TRBV5-1 and TRBJ1-1; the D is unclear. From germline, CDR1 is SGHRS and CDR2 YFSETQ. The CDR3 contains 14 residues. V lost 1 base, J lost 1 base, and 8 bases lay in between. The CDR3 here is CASSLPERNTEAFF. In DNA, the CDR3 is TGCGCCAGCAGCTTGCCGGAAAGGAACACTGAAGCTTTCTTT.